The T cell receptor (beta chain) described here comes from a study of T cells expressing NK-cell markers. TCRdb re-called the 5' RACE reads; every CDR3 protein appears as one record, without DNA. The sample data list about 390,000 distinct CDR3 sequences. As to this clonotype: Its antigen is as yet unknown.

Germline lookup yields CDR1 ENHRY and CDR2 SYGVKD. The CDR3 extends over 15 amino acids. Study results and caveats: The study found these clonotypes also leading the CD3+CD56-NKG2C+ fraction in a few donors.

The sequence was collected from a woman between 50 and 59 years old in good health. The chain recombines TRBV10-3 with TRBJ2-5; no DNA is available, so the TRBD2 call from TCRdb remains unchecked. Sequencing was carried out using blood T cells: a sorted CD56 or NKG2C T cell subset, CD4+ or CD8+ T cells, or bulk PBMC T cells (not recorded which). CDR3 in amino acids: CAISGKGGRTETQYF.